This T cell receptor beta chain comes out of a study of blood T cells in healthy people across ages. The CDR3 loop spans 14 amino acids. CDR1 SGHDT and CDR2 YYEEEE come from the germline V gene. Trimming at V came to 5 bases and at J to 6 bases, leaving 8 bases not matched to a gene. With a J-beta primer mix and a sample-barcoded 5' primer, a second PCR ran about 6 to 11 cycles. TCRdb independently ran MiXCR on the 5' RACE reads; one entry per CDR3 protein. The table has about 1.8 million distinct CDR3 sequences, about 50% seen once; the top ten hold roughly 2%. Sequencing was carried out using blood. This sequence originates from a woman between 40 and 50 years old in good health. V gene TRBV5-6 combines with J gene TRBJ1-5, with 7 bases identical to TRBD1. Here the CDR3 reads CASSEQGMGQPQHF. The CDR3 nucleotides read TGTGCCAGCAGTGAACAGGGGATGGGTCAGCCCCAGCATTTT.